Each of the 21 T cell receptor beta chains below was sequenced from the same sample in a study of T cells after yellow fever vaccination. TCRdb analysed the 5' RACE reads with MiXCR anew, one entry per CDR3 protein. The table includes 280,000 or so distinct CDR3 sequences, roughly 8.7% detected once. The sequencing here drew on CD4+ T cells sorted from PBMCs, taken 5 days after the yellow fever booster vaccination. These TCRs come from a man between 18 and 29 years old who received the YFV17D yellow fever vaccine.

This clonotype was observed a few times. Written as DNA, the CDR3 is TGCAGTGCTAGAGGGGACAGTTTGAGCTATGGCTACACCTTC. It encodes CSARGDSLSYGYTF. This chain connects TRBV20-1 to TRBJ1-2, with 7 positions matching TRBD1. The ends lost 1 base at V and 4 bases at J; junction bases unmatched: 6. The length of the CDR3 is 14 residues. The germline CDR1 and CDR2 sequences are DFQATT and SNEGSKA (reference sequence).

The rearrangement joins TRBV12-3 or TRBV12-4 to TRBJ1-6; D may be TRBD1 (6 bases). Trimming stripped 3 bases from V and 15 bases from J, with 12 bases between. The CDR3 runs to 12 residues. The CDR3 DNA follows: TGTGCCAGCAGTTTCTCACGGGGACACCTCCACTTT. It specifies CASSFSRGHLHF.

The chain links TRBV5-4 to TRBJ1-4; no reliable D call. Trimming pared 0 bases from V and 0 bases from J, leaving 6 bases between. Germline V CDR1 and CDR2: SGHNT, YYREEE (reference sequence). The CDR3 loop spans 15 amino acids. The CDR3 loop reads CASSLDFATNEKLFF. CDR3 sequence (DNA): TGTGCCAGCAGCTTGGATTTTGCAACTAATGAAAAACTGTTTTTT. Together with reference TRBV5-4 and TRBJ1-4, the CDR3 gives the full variable domain: ETGVTQSPTHLIKTRGQQVTLRCSSQSGHNTVSWYQQALGQGPQFIFQYYREEENGRGNFPPRFSGLQFPNYSSELNVNALELDDSALYLCASSLDFATNEKLFFGSGTQLSVL.

The chain joins TRBV2 to TRBJ2-7, with D unclear. CDR1 is SNHLY, CDR2 FYNNEI, per germline. Trimming removed 7 bases at V and 7 bases at J, with 17 bases between. CDR3 length equals 13 residues. The CDR3 reads CASNLDGVLEQYF. Written as DNA, the CDR3 is TGTGCCAGCAATTTGGATGGGGTATTAGAGCAGTACTTC.

In this sample, this clonotype turned up a few times. The chain uses TRBV19 and TRBJ2-7; 8 positions match TRBD1. The V segment lost 7 bases and the J segment 6 bases; nucleotides outside the gene matches: 8. This CDR3 is 13 amino acids long. CDR1 is LNHDA, CDR2 SQIVND, per germline (reference sequence). CDR3 nucleotides: TGTGCCAGTAAAAGGACAGGGAACGCCGAGCAGTACTTC. It codes for CASKRTGNAEQYF.

The table lists this clonotype with a few counts. The chain uses TRBV14 and TRBJ1-2, with unresolved D. Per the germline V gene, CDR1 is SGHDN and CDR2 is FVKESK. The length of the CDR3 is 13 residues. Deletions cut 4 bases from V and 5 bases from J, with 11 bases between. CDR3 sequence: CASSPSGEYGYTF. The CDR3 nucleotides are TGTGCCAGCAGCCCTTCTGGGGAGTATGGCTACACCTTC.

This clonotype was found many times. The J gene is TRBJ2-3, the V gene TRBV7-2; D remains ambiguous. The germline gives CDR1 SGHTA, CDR2 FQGNSA. This CDR3 comprises 12 residues. With 4 bases removed from V and 6 bases from J, the gap between germline ends came to 8 bases. The CDR3 sequence is CASSYLRDTQYF. The CDR3 nucleotides are TGTGCCAGCAGCTACCTTAGGGATACGCAGTATTTT.

This clonotype was counted between two and nine times. The rearrangement uses TRBV27 and TRBJ2-2; either TRBD1 or TRBD2 may fit D (5 bases each). Germline V gene sequence: CDR1 MNHEY, CDR2 SMNVEV (reference sequence). CDR3 length: 13 residues. The V gene lost 1 base and the J gene lost 9 bases, with 9 bases spanning the gap. CDR3 DNA sequence: TGTGCCAGCAGTTTATATCGGGGCCGGGAGCTGTTTTTT. Protein product: CASSLYRGRELFF.

The V gene is TRBV7-2, the J gene TRBJ2-2; TRBD1 or TRBD2 may be the D gene (5 bases each). From germline, CDR1 is SGHTA and CDR2 FQGNSA. This CDR3 has 17 amino acids. Trimming shortened V by 3 bases and J by 4 bases, and 18 bases separated the two germline ends. In DNA, the CDR3 is TGTGCCAGCAGCTTGGCCCTTGGGACCGCCCGCACCGGGGAGCTGTTTTTT. It codes for CASSLALGTARTGELFF.

This clonotype was counted a few times. The genes are TRBV12-3 or TRBV12-4 and TRBJ2-7; 7 bases map to TRBD1. The CDR3 is 12 residues long. V was clipped by 6 bases and J by 3 bases; unmatched bases: 2. The CDR3 sequence: CASRGQFYEQYF. CDR3 coding DNA: TGTGCCAGCAGGGGACAGTTCTACGAGCAGTACTTC.

In its sample, this clonotype was seen a few times. V and J are TRBV10-3 and TRBJ2-3; D is perhaps TRBD2 (6 bases). Germline loops: CDR1 ENHRY, CDR2 SYGVKD. Trimming removed 8 bases at V and 0 bases at J, with 9 bases between. The CDR3 length is 13 residues. The CDR3 sequence is CAIGTGSTDTQYF. The CDR3 bases are TGTGCCATCGGGACTGGGAGCACAGATACGCAGTATTTT.

A single count supports this clonotype. The chain recombines TRBV28 with TRBJ2-2; D is perhaps TRBD2 (7 bases). Germline V gene data show CDR1 as MDHEN and CDR2 as SYDVKM. The CDR3 spans 14 residues. V dropped 5 bases and J dropped 4 bases, with 11 bases sitting between them. The CDR3 loop is CASSVGGRTGELFF. The CDR3 DNA reads as TGTGCCAGCAGTGTCGGGGGGCGCACCGGGGAGCTGTTTTTT.

V gene TRBV6-4 combines with J gene TRBJ1-1; D remains unclear. V lost 3 bases, J lost 8 bases, and 13 bases lay in between. The germline V gene has CDR1 MRHNA and CDR2 SNTAGT. CDR3 length: 13 amino acids. CDR3 sequence: CASSDEAGTEAFF. In DNA form, the CDR3 reads TGTGCCAGCAGTGATGAGGCAGGAACCGAAGCTTTCTTT.

To note about this clonotype: A much larger clone lies a single base off, so this may be a read error. The chain carries TRBV5-1 and TRBJ1-1; D not resolved. Germline CDR1 and CDR2: SGHRS and YFSETQ. Trimming took off 7 bases at V and 1 base at J, with 20 bases between the two ends. There are 16 residues in the CDR3. The CDR3 sequence is CASGESWLGRNTEAFF. The CDR3 region has the DNA TGCGCCAGCGGAGAATCATGGCTGGGAAGGAACACTGAAGCTTTCTTT.

This clonotype showed up many times. This rearrangement joins TRBV23-1 to TRBJ2-3; a possible D gene is TRBD1 (6 bases). TRBV23-1 belongs to the ORF category, with a function that is uncertain. This CDR3 region has 14 residues. The ends were cut back, 7 bases at V and 0 bases at J, with 11 bases in the middle. CDR3: CASITGSSTDTQYF. The DNA of the CDR3 is TGCGCCAGCATTACAGGGTCGAGCACAGATACGCAGTATTTT.

The V and J genes are TRBV20-1 and TRBJ2-1; D is unclear. V lost 3 bases, J lost 3 bases, and 18 bases lay in between. The CDR3 is 16 amino acids. Per the germline V gene, CDR1 is DFQATT and CDR2 is SNEGSKA (reference sequence). The CDR3 sequence: CSASRLDQRYYNEQFF. The DNA of the CDR3 is TGCAGTGCTAGCCGACTGGATCAACGATACTACAATGAGCAGTTCTTC.

This clonotype was counted between two and nine times. V usage is TRBV7-2 and J usage is TRBJ2-2; no reliable D call. The CDR3 is made up of 18 amino acids. Trimming took off 1 base at V and 1 base at J, with 16 bases between the two ends. CDR1 SGHTA and CDR2 FQGNSA come from the germline V gene. The CDR3 nucleotides read TGTGCCAGCAGCTTAGAATTTATGGCAGGTTTGAACACCGGGGAGCTGTTTTTT. It specifies CASSLEFMAGLNTGELFF.

This clonotype was seen a handful of times. V is TRBV6-1 and J is TRBJ1-2; D gene uncertain. Germline V gives CDR1 MNHNS, CDR2 SASEGT. Trimming took 6 bases from V and 7 from J, leaving 18 bases between them. This CDR3 has 14 amino acids. CDR3 sequence: CASSASRGAGGYTF. As DNA, the CDR3 is TGTGCCAGCAGCGCCTCGCGCGGCGCGGGTGGCTACACCTTC.

There are a few counts of this clonotype. The rearrangement joins TRBV18 to TRBJ1-5; D is possibly TRBD1 (5 bases). This CDR3 is 15 amino acids long. Per the germline V gene, CDR1 is KGHSH and CDR2 is LQKENI. The V gene lost 3 bases and the J gene lost 3 bases, with 12 bases spanning the gap. The CDR3 region is CASSPTAGNNQPQHF. In nucleotides, the CDR3 is TGTGCCAGCTCACCTACGGCAGGGAACAATCAGCCCCAGCATTTT.

V and J are TRBV3-1 and TRBJ1-2, with D tentatively TRBD1 (5 bases). In germline, CDR1 is LGHDT, CDR2 YNNKEL (reference sequence). The V and J ends lost 0 bases and 8 bases respectively, with 7 bases between them. The CDR3 is 12 amino acids. CDR3 DNA sequence: TGTGCCAGCAGCCAAGATTGGACAGGCTACACCTTC. It codes for CASSQDWTGYTF.

This chain links TRBV7-2 with TRBJ2-1, with D perhaps being TRBD1 or TRBD2 (5 bases each). V was trimmed by 6 bases and J by 7 bases, leaving 16 bases between them. The germline gives CDR1 SGHTA, CDR2 FQGNSA. This CDR3 is built from 14 residues. CDR3 sequence: CASRRGPTGNEQFF. DNA for the CDR3: TGTGCCAGCAGGAGGGGACCGACCGGGAATGAGCAGTTCTTC.